This section outlines one T cell receptor (beta chain) sequence together with its context. The target antigen is unknown. For the second PCR, which ran for roughly 6 to 12 cycles, a sample-barcoded 5' primer and a J-beta primer mix were used. TCRdb recomputed calls from the 5' RACE reads with MiXCR, one row per CDR3 protein. The sample has 800,000 or so distinct CDR3 sequences; approximately 25% are singletons. These data originate in a study of blood T cells in healthy people across ages. Whole-study results and caveats: Per million T cells, the diversity of TCR beta decreased roughly linearly as age advanced.

The CDR3 contains 15 residues. The germline V gene has CDR1 MNHNY and CDR2 SVGAGI (reference sequence). The sample was also linked to a second study, of T cells of mothers and their children. That investigation notes: All donors were healthy and Caucasian; they were a few mothers and their six children. The yield was over 9 million TCR beta CDR3 reads from each mother and about 3.2 million from each child.

The TCR was taken from a boy aged 5 to 17 in good health. Sequencing was performed on blood. V is TRBV6-6 and J is TRBJ2-7, with D hard to call. The DNA matches TRBJ2-5 better at its end, which makes the J call doubtful. The CDR3 DNA reads as TGTGCCAGCAGCTCCCACATGGAGAGAAAAGAGACCCAGTACTTC. It encodes CASSSHMERKETQYF.